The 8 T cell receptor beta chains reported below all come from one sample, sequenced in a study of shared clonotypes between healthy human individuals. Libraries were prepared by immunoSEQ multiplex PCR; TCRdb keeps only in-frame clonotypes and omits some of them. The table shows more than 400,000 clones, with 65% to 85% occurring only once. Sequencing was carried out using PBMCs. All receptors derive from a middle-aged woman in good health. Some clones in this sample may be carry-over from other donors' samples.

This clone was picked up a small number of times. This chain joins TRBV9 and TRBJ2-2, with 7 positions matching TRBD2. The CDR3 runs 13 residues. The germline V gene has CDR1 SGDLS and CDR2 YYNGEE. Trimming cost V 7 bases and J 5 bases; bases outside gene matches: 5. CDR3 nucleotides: TGTGCCAGCGGAAGCGGGAATACCGGGGAGCTGTTTTTT. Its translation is CASGSGNTGELFF.

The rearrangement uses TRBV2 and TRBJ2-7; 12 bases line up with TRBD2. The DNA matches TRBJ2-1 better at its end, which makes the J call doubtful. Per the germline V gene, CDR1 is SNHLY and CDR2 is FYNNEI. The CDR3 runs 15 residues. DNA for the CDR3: TGTGCCAGCACTAACCTAGCGGGAGGGCCTCGCGAGCAGTTCTTC. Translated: CASTNLAGGPREQFF.

The CDR3 is CAAAGRGPPNGYTF. CDR3 nucleotides: TGTGCCGCCGCGGGCCGGGGGCCGCCCAATGGCTACACCTTC. The chain employs TRBV19 and TRBJ1-2; possibly TRBD1 for D (6 bases). Germline CDR1 is LNHDA and CDR2 is SQIVND (reference sequence). CDR3 size: 14 residues. V shed 11 bases and J shed 6 bases, with 22 bases lying between them.

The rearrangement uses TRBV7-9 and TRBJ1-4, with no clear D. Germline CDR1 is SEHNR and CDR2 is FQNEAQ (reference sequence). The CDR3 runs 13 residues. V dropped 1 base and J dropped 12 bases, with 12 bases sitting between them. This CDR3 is CASSLVVTQELFF. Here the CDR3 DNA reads TGTGCCAGCAGCTTAGTAGTCACTCAAGAACTGTTTTTT.

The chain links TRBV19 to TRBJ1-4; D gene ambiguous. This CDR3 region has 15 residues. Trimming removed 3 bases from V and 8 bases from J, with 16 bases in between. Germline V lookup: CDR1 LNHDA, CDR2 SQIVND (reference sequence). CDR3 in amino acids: CASSIKVQVGEKLFF. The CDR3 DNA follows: TGTGCCAGTAGTATTAAAGTACAAGTTGGCGAAAAACTGTTTTTT.

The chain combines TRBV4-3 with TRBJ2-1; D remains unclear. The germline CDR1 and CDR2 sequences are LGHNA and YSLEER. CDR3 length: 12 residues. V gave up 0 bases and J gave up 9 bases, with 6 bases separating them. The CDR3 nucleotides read TGCGCCAGCAGCCAAGATTGGGGTGAGCAGTTCTTC. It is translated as CASSQDWGEQFF.

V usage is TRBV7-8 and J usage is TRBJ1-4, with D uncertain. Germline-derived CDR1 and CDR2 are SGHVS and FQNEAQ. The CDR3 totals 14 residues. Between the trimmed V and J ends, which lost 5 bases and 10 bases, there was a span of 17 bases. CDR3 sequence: CASSPARAGRKLFF. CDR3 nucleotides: TGTGCCAGCAGCCCCGCGCGGGCCGGGAGAAAACTGTTTTTT.

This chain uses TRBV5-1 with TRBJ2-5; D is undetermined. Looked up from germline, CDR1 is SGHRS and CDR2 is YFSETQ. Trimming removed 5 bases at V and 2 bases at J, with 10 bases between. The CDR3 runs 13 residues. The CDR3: CASSLSCQETQYF. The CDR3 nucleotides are TGCGCCAGCAGTCTGAGTTGTCAAGAGACCCAGTACTTC.